This TCR beta chain was found in a study of cytomegalovirus exposure and HLA in healthy donors. From germline, CDR1 is MNHEY and CDR2 SMNVEV (reference sequence). This CDR3 region has 13 residues. Trimming at V came to 4 bases and at J to 2 bases, leaving 2 bases not matched to a gene. The repertoire was sequenced with immunoSEQ multiplex PCR; TCRdb's copy has only in-frame clones and lacks some. Here the sample spans about 82,000 clones, about 92% being singletons. Whole-study results and caveats: The study recorded over 150 TCR beta chains that were cytomegalovirus-associated. The TCR clusters that emerged in the first cohort tended, a later analysis found, to co-occur in the 120 or so validation repertoires.

In the case of this clone: Antigen unknown.

The chain links TRBV27 to TRBJ2-7, with 7 positions matching TRBD1. This TCR came from a man between 18 and 29 years old in good health and CMV-seronegative. Input material: PBMCs. The CDR3, as DNA: TGTGCCAGCAGTTCGGGACAGACCTACGAGCAGTACTTC. Translation: CASSSGQTYEQYF.